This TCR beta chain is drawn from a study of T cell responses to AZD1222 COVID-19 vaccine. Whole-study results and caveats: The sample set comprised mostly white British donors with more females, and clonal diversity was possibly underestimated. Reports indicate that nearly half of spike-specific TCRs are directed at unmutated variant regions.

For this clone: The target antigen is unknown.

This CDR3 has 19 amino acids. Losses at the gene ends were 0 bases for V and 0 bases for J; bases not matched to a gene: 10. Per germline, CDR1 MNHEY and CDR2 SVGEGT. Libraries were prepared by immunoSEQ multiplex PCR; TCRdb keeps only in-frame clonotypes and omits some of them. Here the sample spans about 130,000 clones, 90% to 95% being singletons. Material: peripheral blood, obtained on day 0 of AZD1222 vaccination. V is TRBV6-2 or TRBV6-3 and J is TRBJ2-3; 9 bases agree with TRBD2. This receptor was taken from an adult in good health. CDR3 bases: TGTGCCAGCAGTTACTCGTACCGGACTAGCGACTATAGCACAGATACGCAGTATTTT. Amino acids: CASSYSYRTSDYSTDTQYF.